The 3 T cell receptor beta chains given below trace back to one sample, sequenced in a study of T cell responses to AZD1222 COVID-19 vaccine. Only in-frame clones appear in the TCRdb table, and some are missing; sequencing was by immunoSEQ multiplex PCR. The repertoire holds 80,000 or so clones, about 90% seen once, with approximately 1.5% in the top ten. The starting material was peripheral blood, obtained on day 0 of AZD1222 vaccination. Every receptor here comes from an adult in good health.

The genes are TRBV5-4 and TRBJ2-1, with 7 bases aligning to TRBD2. The CDR3 contains 15 residues. The ends lost 4 bases at V and 8 bases at J; junction bases unmatched: 12. Germline lookup yields CDR1 SGHNT and CDR2 YYREEE (reference sequence). The CDR3 sequence is CASSPSSGRQYEQFF. Written as DNA, the CDR3 is TGTGCCAGCAGCCCATCTAGCGGCCGCCAGTATGAGCAGTTCTTC.

The genes are TRBV7-3 and TRBJ2-1; 8 bases agree with TRBD2. The J segment lost 6 bases and the V segment lost 5 bases, leaving 3 bases of the junction unmatched. The CDR3 contains 13 residues. CDR1 and CDR2 from the germline V gene are SGHTA and FQGTGA. The CDR3 region has the DNA TGTGCCAGCAGCGCCGGGACTAGCAATGAGCAGTTCTTC. Translating it yields CASSAGTSNEQFF.

V usage is TRBV9 and J usage is TRBJ2-5; a possible D gene is TRBD2 (5 bases). Per germline, CDR1 SGDLS and CDR2 YYNGEE. The V end lost 4 bases, the J end lost 2 bases, and 9 bases lay between the germline ends. The CDR3 length is 13 residues. The CDR3: CASSNGVQETQYF. The CDR3 coding sequence is TGTGCCAGCAGCAACGGGGTGCAAGAGACCCAGTACTTC.